The present TCR beta chain was sequenced within a study of blood T cell repertoires in COVID-19. As for the study in general: The United States, Italy and Spain supplied acute and convalescent COVID-19 samples. Sources were T cells, B-cell-depleted T cells, or PBMCs; the material itself was cDNA or gDNA.

This CDR3 is built from 13 residues. Germline values: CDR1 MGHDK, CDR2 SYGVNS. V lost 3 bases and J 2 bases, leaving 6 bases between the germline ends. In the authors' workflow: From reference gene primer amplification, estimates of nucleated cell counts were derived. Clones were read by immunoSEQ multiplex PCR, and TCRdb kept only the in-frame ones, dropping some. D and trimming were read from the DNA, whereas the V and J calls and clone size are those reported in that table. The sample carries 200,000 or so clones, under 90% recorded once. The V call is TRBV25-1, the J call TRBJ2-3; D is ambiguous. Sequences were obtained from peripheral blood. The clonotype was recovered from a man aged 45-65 years with acute or convalescent COVID-19. Here the CDR3 DNA reads TGTGCCAGCAGTGATCGAGACACAGATACGCAGTATTTT. Translating it yields CASSDRDTDTQYF.